These 2 T cell receptor beta chains came from one sample sequenced in a study of T-cell reconstitution after alpha-beta-depleted transplantation in children. Using unique molecular identifiers, the investigators prepared the TCRbeta library. TCRdb recomputed calls from the PCR reads with MiXCR, one row per CDR3 protein. The repertoire holds almost 400,000 distinct CDR3 sequences, with roughly 21% as singletons. The input for sequencing was PBMCs from the stem cell graft donor, taken from the stem cell graft. The source is a human donor who donated a stem cell graft to a child with acute myeloid leukemia.

This clonotype appeared a few times. The chain couples TRBV6-4 to TRBJ2-1; D perhaps matches TRBD2 (5 bases). V was shortened by 0 bases and J by 2 bases, with 5 bases between the two germline ends. The CDR3 extends over 14 amino acids. In germline, CDR1 is MRHNA, CDR2 SNTAGT. CDR3 amino acids: CASSDSGAYNEQFF. CDR3 nucleotide sequence: TGTGCCAGCAGTGACTCGGGAGCCTACAATGAGCAGTTCTTC.

The genes are TRBV15 and TRBJ2-7; the match to TRBD2 covers 10 bases. In germline, CDR1 is LNHNV, CDR2 YYDKDF (reference sequence). The trim removed 4 bases at V and 0 bases at J, leaving 6 bases unmatched. This CDR3 has 16 amino acids. This CDR3 is CATSNQIAGGSYEQYF. The CDR3, as DNA: TGTGCCACCAGCAACCAAATAGCGGGAGGCTCCTACGAGCAGTACTTC.